What follows are 18 T cell receptor beta chains derived from one specimen sequenced in a study of control samples from healthy donors and cancer patients. Only in-frame clones appear in the TCRdb table, and some are missing; sequencing was by immunoSEQ multiplex PCR. The table lists tens of thousands of clones, 85% to 95% of them singletons. The sequenced sample was PBMCs. The source of these receptors is a man aged 25-45 years with colorectal cancer.

The CDR3, as DNA: TGTGCCTGGAAATTGAAGGGGGTAGAAAAACTGTTTTTT. Translated, it gives CAWKLKGVEKLFF. The rearrangement joins TRBV30 to TRBJ1-4, with D possibly being TRBD1 (6 bases). This CDR3 has 13 amino acids. Trimming shortened V by 4 bases and J by 8 bases, and 14 bases separated the two germline ends. The germline V gene encodes CDR1 GTSNPN and CDR2 SVGIG (reference sequence).

The chain recombines TRBV6-5 with TRBJ2-1; D remains ambiguous. Germline values: CDR1 MNHEY, CDR2 SVGAGI. The CDR3 length is 15 residues. V lost 5 bases and J 8 bases, leaving 19 bases between the germline ends. DNA of the CDR3: TGTGCCAGCAGTCGAACGTATAACTGGGTCGATGAGCAGTTCTTC. Its translation is CASSRTYNWVDEQFF.

This clone was recorded only once. The chain combines TRBV5-4 with TRBJ1-1; TRBD1 is a possible D gene (6 bases). Germline values: CDR1 SGHNT, CDR2 YYREEE (reference sequence). Between the trimmed V and J ends, which lost 0 bases and 2 bases, there was a span of 11 bases. The CDR3 consists of 15 residues. In DNA, the CDR3 is TGTGCCAGCAGCTTGGTTCCGGGACAAAACACTGAAGCTTTCTTT. Its translation is CASSLVPGQNTEAFF.

The CDR3 reads CASTQGFGYTF. CDR3 DNA: TGTGCCAGCACCCAGGGATTTGGCTACACCTTC. The genes are TRBV6-5 and TRBJ1-2, with a weak D call TRBD1 (5 bases). The V end was cut by 7 bases, the J end by 7 bases, with 10 bases between. There are 11 residues in the CDR3. Per germline, CDR1 MNHEY and CDR2 SVGAGI.

The V and J genes are TRBV30 and TRBJ1-1; possibly TRBD1 for D (5 bases). CDR1 GTSNPN and CDR2 SVGIG come from the germline V gene (reference sequence). Trimming took off 5 bases at V and 4 bases at J, with 11 bases between the two ends. This CDR3 region has 12 residues. CDR3 loop: CAWHRGSTEAFF. The CDR3, as DNA: TGTGCCTGGCACCGGGGGAGCACTGAAGCTTTCTTT.

Details on this clone: The CDR3 does not end in the conserved phenylalanine or tryptophan, so this is likely a read error. Because the CDR3's place on the DNA is in doubt, the DNA is left out and the CDR3 is given as listed by TCRdb. The gene calls are TRBV12-2 and TRBJ2-7; the tabulated D call, TRBD1, remains unverified against the DNA. TRBV12-2 is designated a pseudogene. Termini included, the CDR3 measures 13 amino acids. The chain's CDR3 is CASRFPLGGQGVG.

This clone was seen a few times. The chain joins TRBV18 to TRBJ1-2, with a weak D call TRBD1 (5 bases). The CDR3 is made up of 15 amino acids. V lost 0 bases to trimming and J lost 5 bases, with 13 bases between them. Germline values: CDR1 KGHSH, CDR2 LQKENI. The CDR3 nucleotides read TGTGCCAGCTCACCACCTAACGGGGCCAGTTATGGCTACACCTTC. It encodes CASSPPNGASYGYTF.

The V gene is TRBV5-1, the J gene TRBJ1-1; 10 positions agree with TRBD1. Trimming at V came to 4 bases and at J to 4 bases, leaving 16 bases not matched to a gene. CDR3 size: 18 residues. CDR1 is SGHRS, CDR2 YFSETQ, per germline. The CDR3 sequence: CASSPAYGTGDPFTEAFF. For the CDR3, the DNA is TGCGCCAGCAGCCCGGCTTACGGGACAGGGGACCCATTCACTGAAGCTTTCTTT.

For the CDR3, the DNA is TGCGCCAGCATGGGTTTAGCTTCCTACAATGAGCAGTTCTTC. Translation gives CASMGLASYNEQFF. V gene TRBV5-1 combines with J gene TRBJ2-1, with unresolved D. This CDR3 contains 14 residues. The ends were cut back, 6 bases at V and 1 base at J, with 11 bases in the middle. CDR1 SGHRS and CDR2 YFSETQ come from the germline V gene.

The rearrangement joins TRBV7-8 to TRBJ1-3; no definite D call. The V end lost 3 bases, the J end lost 2 bases, and 8 bases lay between the germline ends. The CDR3 consists of 14 residues. CDR1 and CDR2 (germline): SGHVS, FQNEAQ. This chain's CDR3 is CASSLKMTGNTIYF. The CDR3 DNA follows: TGTGCCAGCAGCTTGAAGATGACTGGAAACACCATATATTTT. The full variable domain, rest sourced from reference TRBV7-8 and TRBJ1-3, is GAGVSQSPRYKVAKRGQDVALRCDPISGHVSLFWYQQALGQGPEFLTYFQNEAQLDKSGLPSDRFFAERPEGSVSTLKIQRTQQEDSAVYLCASSLKMTGNTIYFGEGSWLTVV.

The genes are TRBV19 and TRBJ2-5; TRBD1 matches 8 bases. CDR3 length equals 14 residues. The V gene's germline CDR1 is LNHDA and CDR2 SQIVND (reference sequence). V lost 8 bases and J lost 5; bases outside the gene matches: 10. The CDR3 DNA reads as TGTGCCAGTTCAGCCGACAGGGGCAGGGAGACCCAGTACTTC. Translated, it gives CASSADRGRETQYF.

V is TRBV19 and J is TRBJ2-7, with D perhaps being TRBD1 or TRBD2 (5 bases each). V was trimmed by 0 bases and J by 3 bases, leaving 9 bases between them. Germline V gene sequence: CDR1 LNHDA, CDR2 SQIVND (reference sequence). The CDR3 is made up of 14 amino acids. CDR3 DNA: TGTGCCAGTAGTATAGACCTTGGGGGCTACGAGCAGTACTTC. Translated, it gives CASSIDLGGYEQYF.

The V and J genes are TRBV2 and TRBJ1-6; the D gene is possibly TRBD1 (6 bases). Trimming left V 6 bases short and J 7 bases short, with 19 bases between. This CDR3 is 16 amino acids long. Germline V CDR1 and CDR2: SNHLY, FYNNEI. The CDR3: CASSLRSTGTNSPLHF. The CDR3 DNA sequence: TGTGCCAGCAGCTTGAGATCCACAGGGACCAATTCACCCCTCCACTTT.

This chain uses TRBV9 with TRBJ1-4, with D possibly being TRBD1 (6 bases). CDR3 length: 15 amino acids. Trimming shortened V by 0 bases and J by 3 bases, and 9 bases separated the two germline ends. Germline lookup yields CDR1 SGDLS and CDR2 YYNGEE. The CDR3 loop is CASSVGGLPNEKLFF. The CDR3 DNA sequence: TGTGCCAGCAGCGTAGGGGGGCTCCCTAATGAAAAACTGTTTTTT.

J is TRBJ1-2 and V is TRBV10-3; D perhaps matches TRBD1 (5 bases). Trimming shortened V by 2 bases and J by 4 bases, and 14 bases separated the two germline ends. The germline V gene encodes CDR1 ENHRY and CDR2 SYGVKD. This CDR3 comprises 15 residues. Here the CDR3 reads CAISEGQGTIYGYTF. The CDR3 nucleotides read TGTGCCATCAGTGAGGGGCAGGGCACGATCTATGGCTACACCTTC.

V gene TRBV4-1 combines with J gene TRBJ1-3; possible D gene TRBD1, 5 bases. Germline lookup yields CDR1 MGHRA and CDR2 YSYEKL. V was cut by 4 bases and J by 0 bases, with 10 bases left in between. The CDR3 is 15 residues long. The CDR3, as DNA: TGCGCCAGCAGCCCATCAGGGCGCTCTGGAAACACCATATATTTT. Translation: CASSPSGRSGNTIYF.

V gene TRBV19 combines with J gene TRBJ1-3; 9 nucleotides align to TRBD1. Germline CDR1 LNHDA, CDR2 SQIVND (reference sequence). The CDR3 spans 14 residues. J was trimmed by 2 bases and V by 5 bases; bases with no gene match: 1. CDR3 amino acids: CASSRTGAGNTIYF. The CDR3 DNA is TGTGCCAGTAGTCGGACAGGGGCTGGAAACACCATATATTTT.

The J gene is TRBJ2-1, the V gene TRBV6-6, with TRBD2 matching 7 bases. This CDR3 comprises 15 residues. Germline-derived CDR1 and CDR2 are MNHNY and SVGAGI (reference sequence). Trimming at V came to 6 bases and at J to 8 bases, leaving 13 bases not matched to a gene. In DNA, the CDR3 is TGTGCCAGCAGCCCCACTAGCGCCGGACGGGATGAGCAGTTCTTC. Its protein is CASSPTSAGRDEQFF.